The 7 T cell receptor beta chains given below trace back to one sample, sequenced in a study of cytomegalovirus exposure and HLA in healthy donors. The PCR ran on 60 Vbeta and 13 Jbeta primers. Sequenced by immunoSEQ multiplex PCR; TCRdb stores in-frame clones only, minus some. This table holds 130,000 to 150,000 clones, about three quarters found once. What was sequenced was PBMCs. The receptors stem from a man aged 35-49 years in good health and CMV-seropositive.

This chain uses TRBV5-1 with TRBJ1-1, with 8 bases that match TRBD1. Unmatched junction bases numbered 3, after V lost 5 bases and J lost 3 bases. Germline-derived CDR1 and CDR2 are SGHRS and YFSETQ. This CDR3 has 13 residues. CDR3 sequence reads: CASSRDRHTEAFF. Here the CDR3 DNA reads TGCGCCAGCAGTCGGGACAGGCACACTGAAGCTTTCTTT.

This chain connects TRBV7-9 to TRBJ2-1, with 11 nucleotides matching TRBD2. Germline V CDR1 and CDR2: SEHNR, FQNEAQ (reference sequence). CDR3 length equals 16 residues. Unmatched junction bases numbered 2, after V lost 1 base and J lost 3 bases. CDR3 nucleotide sequence: TGTGCCAGCAGCTTAGGGGGGACTAGCGGCTACAATGAGCAGTTCTTC. As protein: CASSLGGTSGYNEQFF. Full variable domain (rest looked up from reference TRBV7-9 and TRBJ2-1): DTGVSQNPRHKITKRGQNVTFRCDPISEHNRLYWYRQTLGQGPEFLTYFQNEAQLEKSRLLSDRFSAERPKGSFSTLEIQRTEQGDSAMYLCASSLGGTSGYNEQFFGPGTRLTVL.

V and J are TRBV25-1 and TRBJ2-7; 10 bases agree with TRBD2. This CDR3 is 13 amino acids long. Germline V gene sequence: CDR1 MGHDK, CDR2 SYGVNS. Germline trimming cut 6 bases from V and 3 bases from J; bases unmatched to any gene: 2. The CDR3 reads CASRSSGSYEQYF. The DNA for the CDR3 is TGTGCCAGCAGATCTAGCGGGAGCTACGAGCAGTACTTC.

The chain couples TRBV30 to TRBJ1-1, with 8 bases matching TRBD1. CDR1 GTSNPN and CDR2 SVGIG come from the germline V gene (reference sequence). The junction had 6 bases not matched to a gene; V was cut back by 3 bases and J by 6 bases. The CDR3 loop spans 13 amino acids. CDR3 nucleotide sequence: TGTGCCTGGAGAGGACAGGGAGAGGCTGAAGCTTTCTTT. It yields the protein CAWRGQGEAEAFF.

V is TRBV7-7 and J is TRBJ2-2, with D uncertain. V lost 5 bases and J lost 7, with 14 bases in between. This CDR3 region has 14 residues. Germline V gene data show CDR1 as SSHAT and CDR2 as FNYEAQ (reference sequence). The CDR3 is CASSPLVNLGELFF. The CDR3, as DNA: TGTGCCAGCAGCCCGCTAGTTAATCTCGGGGAGCTGTTTTTT. Variable domain in full (rest from reference TRBV7-7 and TRBJ2-2): GAGVSQSPRYKVTKRGQDVTLRCDPISSHATLYWYQQALGQGPEFLTYFNYEAQPDKSGLPSDRFSAERPEGSISTLTIQRTEQRDSAMYRCASSPLVNLGELFFGEGSRLTVL.

The J gene is TRBJ2-5, the V gene TRBV6-1, with TRBD2 matching over 8 bases. V shed 4 bases, J shed 4 bases, and the junction held 11 bases outside the gene matches. The germline V gene encodes CDR1 MNHNS and CDR2 SASEGT. This CDR3 spans 16 amino acids. The CDR3 region is CASSGNGRVVGETQYF. Written as DNA, the CDR3 is TGTGCCAGCAGTGGTAACGGGAGGGTCGTCGGAGAGACCCAGTACTTC.

The V gene is TRBV10-3, the J gene TRBJ2-3; 9 nucleotides line up with TRBD2. The germline gives CDR1 ENHRY, CDR2 SYGVKD. J gave up 4 bases and V 2 bases, and 7 bases lay outside the gene matches. The CDR3 is 16 amino acids. CDR3: CAISETPSGRPDTQYF. CDR3 nucleotides: TGTGCCATCAGTGAGACCCCCAGCGGGAGGCCAGATACGCAGTATTTT.